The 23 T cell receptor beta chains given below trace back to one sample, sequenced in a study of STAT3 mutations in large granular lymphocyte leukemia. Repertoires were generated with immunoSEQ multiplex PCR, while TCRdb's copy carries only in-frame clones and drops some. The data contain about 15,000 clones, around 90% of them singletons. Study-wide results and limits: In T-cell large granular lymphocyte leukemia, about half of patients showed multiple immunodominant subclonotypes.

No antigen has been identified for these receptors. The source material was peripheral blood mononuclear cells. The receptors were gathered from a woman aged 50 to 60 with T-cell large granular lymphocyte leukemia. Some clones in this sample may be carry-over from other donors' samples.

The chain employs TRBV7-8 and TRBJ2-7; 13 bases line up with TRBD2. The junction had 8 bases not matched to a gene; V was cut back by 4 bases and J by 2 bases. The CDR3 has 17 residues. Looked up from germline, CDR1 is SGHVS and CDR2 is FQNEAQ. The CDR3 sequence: CASSSGLAGPFAYEQYF. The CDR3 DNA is TGTGCCAGCAGCTCGGGACTAGCGGGACCCTTTGCCTACGAGCAGTACTTC.

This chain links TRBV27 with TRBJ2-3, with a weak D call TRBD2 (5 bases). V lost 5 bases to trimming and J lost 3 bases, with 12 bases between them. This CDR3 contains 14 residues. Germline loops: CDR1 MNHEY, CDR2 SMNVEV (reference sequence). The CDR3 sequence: CASSLQSGTDTQYF. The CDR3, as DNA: TGTGCCAGCAGTCTCCAGTCGGGAACAGATACGCAGTATTTT.

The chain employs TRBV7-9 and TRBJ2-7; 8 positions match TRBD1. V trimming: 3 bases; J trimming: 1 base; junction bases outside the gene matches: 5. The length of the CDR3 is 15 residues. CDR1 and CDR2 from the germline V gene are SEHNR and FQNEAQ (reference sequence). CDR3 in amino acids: CASSFTGGLSYEQYF. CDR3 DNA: TGTGCCAGCAGCTTCACAGGGGGTCTATCCTACGAGCAGTACTTC.

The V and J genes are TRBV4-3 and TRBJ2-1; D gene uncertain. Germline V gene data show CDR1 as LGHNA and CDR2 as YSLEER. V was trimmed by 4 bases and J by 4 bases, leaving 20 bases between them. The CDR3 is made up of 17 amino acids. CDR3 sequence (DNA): TGCGCCAGCAGCCCATCTGCGACCTACCTAGGATACAATGAGCAGTTCTTC. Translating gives CASSPSATYLGYNEQFF.

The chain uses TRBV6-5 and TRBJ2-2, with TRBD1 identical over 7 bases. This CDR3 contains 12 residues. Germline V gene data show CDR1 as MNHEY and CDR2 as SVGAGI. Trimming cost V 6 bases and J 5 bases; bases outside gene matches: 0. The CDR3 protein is CASRTGTGELFF. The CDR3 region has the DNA TGTGCCAGCAGGACAGGGACCGGGGAGCTGTTTTTT.

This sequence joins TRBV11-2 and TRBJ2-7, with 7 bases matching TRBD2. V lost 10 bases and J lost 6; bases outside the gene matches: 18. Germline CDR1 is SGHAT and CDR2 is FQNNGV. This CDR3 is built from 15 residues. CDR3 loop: CATNRASGFPLEQYF. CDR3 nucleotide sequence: TGTGCCACCAATAGGGCTAGCGGTTTCCCCCTCGAGCAGTACTTC. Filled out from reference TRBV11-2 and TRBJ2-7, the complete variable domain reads EAGVAQSPRYKIIEKRQSVAFWCNPISGHATLYWYQQILGQGPKLLIQFQNNGVVDDSQLPKDRFSAERLKGVDSTLKIQPAKLEDSAVYLCATNRASGFPLEQYFGPGTRLTVT.

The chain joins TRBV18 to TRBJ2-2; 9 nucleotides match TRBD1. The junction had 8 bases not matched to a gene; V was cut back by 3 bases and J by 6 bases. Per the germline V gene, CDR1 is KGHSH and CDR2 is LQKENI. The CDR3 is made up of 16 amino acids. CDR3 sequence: CASSPGTGPYSGELFF. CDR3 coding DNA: TGTGCCAGCTCACCGGGGACAGGGCCTTATTCCGGGGAGCTGTTTTTT.

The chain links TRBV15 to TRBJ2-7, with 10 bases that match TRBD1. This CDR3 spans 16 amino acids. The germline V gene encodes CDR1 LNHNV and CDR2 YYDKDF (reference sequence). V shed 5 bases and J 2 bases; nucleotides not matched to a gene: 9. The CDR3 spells CATSGGDRGLAYEQYF. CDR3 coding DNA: TGTGCCACCAGCGGCGGGGACAGGGGTCTTGCCTACGAGCAGTACTTC.

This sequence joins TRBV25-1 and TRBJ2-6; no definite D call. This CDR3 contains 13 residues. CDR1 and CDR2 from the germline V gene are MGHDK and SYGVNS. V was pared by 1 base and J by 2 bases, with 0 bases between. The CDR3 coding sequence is TGTGCCAGCAGTGAATCTGGGGCCAACGTCCTGACTTTC. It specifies CASSESGANVLTF.

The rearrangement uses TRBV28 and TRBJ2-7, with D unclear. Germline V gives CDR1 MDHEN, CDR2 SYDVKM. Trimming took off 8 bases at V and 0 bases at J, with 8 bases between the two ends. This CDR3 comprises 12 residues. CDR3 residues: CASGSSSYEQYF. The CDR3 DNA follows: TGTGCCAGCGGGTCTAGCTCCTACGAGCAGTACTTC.

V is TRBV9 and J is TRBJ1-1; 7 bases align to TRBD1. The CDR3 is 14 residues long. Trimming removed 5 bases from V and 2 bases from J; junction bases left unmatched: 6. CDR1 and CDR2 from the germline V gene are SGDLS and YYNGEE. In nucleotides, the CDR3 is TGTGCCAGCAGTCGACAGGGCGAAAACACTGAAGCTTTCTTT. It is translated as CASSRQGENTEAFF. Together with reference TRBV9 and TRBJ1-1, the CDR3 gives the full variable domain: DSGVTQTPKHLITATGQRVTLRCSPRSGDLSVYWYQQSLDQGLQFLIQYYNGEERAKGNILERFSAQQFPDLHSELNLSSLELGDSALYFCASSRQGENTEAFFGQGTRLTVV.

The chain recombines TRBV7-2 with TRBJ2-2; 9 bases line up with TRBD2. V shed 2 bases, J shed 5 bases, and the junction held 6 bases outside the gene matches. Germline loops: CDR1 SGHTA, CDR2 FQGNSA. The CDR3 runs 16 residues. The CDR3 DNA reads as TGTGCCAGCAGCTTAACCCCAAGCGGGGGGACCGGGGAGCTGTTTTTT. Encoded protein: CASSLTPSGGTGELFF. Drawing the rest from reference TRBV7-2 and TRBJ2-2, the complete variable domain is GAGVSQSPSNKVTEKGKDVELRCDPISGHTALYWYRQSLGQGLEFLIYFQGNSAPDKSGLPSDRFSAERTGGSVSTLTIQRTQQEDSAVYLCASSLTPSGGTGELFFGEGSRLTVL.

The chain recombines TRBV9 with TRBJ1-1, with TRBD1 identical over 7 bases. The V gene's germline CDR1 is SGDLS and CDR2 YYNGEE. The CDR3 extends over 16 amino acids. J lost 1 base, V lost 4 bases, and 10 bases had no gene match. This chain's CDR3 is CASSLNPGQQNTEAFF. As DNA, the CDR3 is TGTGCCAGCAGCCTTAACCCGGGACAGCAGAACACTGAAGCTTTCTTT.

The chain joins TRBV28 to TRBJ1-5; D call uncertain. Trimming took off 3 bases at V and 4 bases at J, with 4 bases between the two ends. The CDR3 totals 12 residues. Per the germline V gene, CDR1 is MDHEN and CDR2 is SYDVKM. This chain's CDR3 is CASSLANQPQHF. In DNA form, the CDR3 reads TGTGCCAGCAGTTTGGCTAATCAGCCCCAGCATTTT.

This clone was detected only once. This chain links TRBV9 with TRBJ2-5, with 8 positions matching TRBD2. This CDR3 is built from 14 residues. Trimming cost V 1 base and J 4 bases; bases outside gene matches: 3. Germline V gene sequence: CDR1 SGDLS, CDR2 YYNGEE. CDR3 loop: CASSVTGGAETQYF. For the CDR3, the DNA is TGTGCCAGCAGCGTAACGGGAGGGGCAGAGACCCAGTACTTC.

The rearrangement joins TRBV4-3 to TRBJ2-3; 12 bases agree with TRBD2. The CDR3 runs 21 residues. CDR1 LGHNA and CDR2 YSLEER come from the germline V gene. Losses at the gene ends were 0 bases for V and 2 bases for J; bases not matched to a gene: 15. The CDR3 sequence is CASSQDAGLAGSYRITDTQYF. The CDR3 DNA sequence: TGCGCCAGCAGCCAAGACGCGGGACTAGCGGGCTCCTATCGCATCACAGATACGCAGTATTTT.

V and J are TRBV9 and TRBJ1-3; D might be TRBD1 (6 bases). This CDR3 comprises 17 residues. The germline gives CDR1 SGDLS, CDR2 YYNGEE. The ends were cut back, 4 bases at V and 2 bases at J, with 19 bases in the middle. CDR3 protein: CASSFGIRGITGNTIYF. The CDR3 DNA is TGTGCCAGCAGCTTTGGAATCAGGGGAATCACTGGAAACACCATATATTTT.

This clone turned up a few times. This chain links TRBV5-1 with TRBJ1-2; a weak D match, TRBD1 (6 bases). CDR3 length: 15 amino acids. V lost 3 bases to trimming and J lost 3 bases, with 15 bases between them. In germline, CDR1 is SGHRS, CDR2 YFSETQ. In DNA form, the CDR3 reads TGCGCCAGCAGCTCATTAGGGGGGTTGGACTATGGCTACACCTTC. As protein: CASSSLGGLDYGYTF.

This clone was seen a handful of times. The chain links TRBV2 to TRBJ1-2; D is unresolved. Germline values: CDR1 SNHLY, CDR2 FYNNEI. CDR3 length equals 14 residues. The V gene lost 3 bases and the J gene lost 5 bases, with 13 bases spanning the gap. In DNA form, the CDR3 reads TGTGCCAGCAGTGAGGCGGCCAGGTTATATGGCTACACCTTC. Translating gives CASSEAARLYGYTF.

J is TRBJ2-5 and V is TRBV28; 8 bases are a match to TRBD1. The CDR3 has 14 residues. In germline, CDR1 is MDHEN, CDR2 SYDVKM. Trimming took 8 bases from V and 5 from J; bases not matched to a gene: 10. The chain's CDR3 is CASASGGDVETQYF. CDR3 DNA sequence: TGTGCCAGCGCATCAGGGGGCGATGTTGAGACCCAGTACTTC. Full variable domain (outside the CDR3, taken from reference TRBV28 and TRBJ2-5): DVKVTQSSRYLVKRTGEKVFLECVQDMDHENMFWYRQDPGLGLRLIYFSYDVKMKEKGDIPEGYSVSREKKERFSLILESASTNQTSMYLCASASGGDVETQYFGPGTRLLVL.

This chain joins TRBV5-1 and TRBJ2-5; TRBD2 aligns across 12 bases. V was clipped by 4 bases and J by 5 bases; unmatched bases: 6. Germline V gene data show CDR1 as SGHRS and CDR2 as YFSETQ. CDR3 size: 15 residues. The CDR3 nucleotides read TGCGCCAGCAGCCCGACTAGCGGGAGTCTTGAGACCCAGTACTTC. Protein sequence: CASSPTSGSLETQYF.

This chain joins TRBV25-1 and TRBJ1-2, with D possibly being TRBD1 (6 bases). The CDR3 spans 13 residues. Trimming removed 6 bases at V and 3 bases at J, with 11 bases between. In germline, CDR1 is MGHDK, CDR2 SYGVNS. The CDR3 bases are TGTGCCAGCAGCGCCGGGACATACTATGGCTACACCTTC. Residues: CASSAGTYYGYTF.

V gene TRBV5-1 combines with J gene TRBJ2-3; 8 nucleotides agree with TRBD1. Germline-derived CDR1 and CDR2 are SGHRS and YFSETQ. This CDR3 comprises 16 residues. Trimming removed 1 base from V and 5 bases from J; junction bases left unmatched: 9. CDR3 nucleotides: TGCGCCAGCAGCTTGATAACAGGGGGTCGGTTAGATACGCAGTATTTT. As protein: CASSLITGGRLDTQYF.